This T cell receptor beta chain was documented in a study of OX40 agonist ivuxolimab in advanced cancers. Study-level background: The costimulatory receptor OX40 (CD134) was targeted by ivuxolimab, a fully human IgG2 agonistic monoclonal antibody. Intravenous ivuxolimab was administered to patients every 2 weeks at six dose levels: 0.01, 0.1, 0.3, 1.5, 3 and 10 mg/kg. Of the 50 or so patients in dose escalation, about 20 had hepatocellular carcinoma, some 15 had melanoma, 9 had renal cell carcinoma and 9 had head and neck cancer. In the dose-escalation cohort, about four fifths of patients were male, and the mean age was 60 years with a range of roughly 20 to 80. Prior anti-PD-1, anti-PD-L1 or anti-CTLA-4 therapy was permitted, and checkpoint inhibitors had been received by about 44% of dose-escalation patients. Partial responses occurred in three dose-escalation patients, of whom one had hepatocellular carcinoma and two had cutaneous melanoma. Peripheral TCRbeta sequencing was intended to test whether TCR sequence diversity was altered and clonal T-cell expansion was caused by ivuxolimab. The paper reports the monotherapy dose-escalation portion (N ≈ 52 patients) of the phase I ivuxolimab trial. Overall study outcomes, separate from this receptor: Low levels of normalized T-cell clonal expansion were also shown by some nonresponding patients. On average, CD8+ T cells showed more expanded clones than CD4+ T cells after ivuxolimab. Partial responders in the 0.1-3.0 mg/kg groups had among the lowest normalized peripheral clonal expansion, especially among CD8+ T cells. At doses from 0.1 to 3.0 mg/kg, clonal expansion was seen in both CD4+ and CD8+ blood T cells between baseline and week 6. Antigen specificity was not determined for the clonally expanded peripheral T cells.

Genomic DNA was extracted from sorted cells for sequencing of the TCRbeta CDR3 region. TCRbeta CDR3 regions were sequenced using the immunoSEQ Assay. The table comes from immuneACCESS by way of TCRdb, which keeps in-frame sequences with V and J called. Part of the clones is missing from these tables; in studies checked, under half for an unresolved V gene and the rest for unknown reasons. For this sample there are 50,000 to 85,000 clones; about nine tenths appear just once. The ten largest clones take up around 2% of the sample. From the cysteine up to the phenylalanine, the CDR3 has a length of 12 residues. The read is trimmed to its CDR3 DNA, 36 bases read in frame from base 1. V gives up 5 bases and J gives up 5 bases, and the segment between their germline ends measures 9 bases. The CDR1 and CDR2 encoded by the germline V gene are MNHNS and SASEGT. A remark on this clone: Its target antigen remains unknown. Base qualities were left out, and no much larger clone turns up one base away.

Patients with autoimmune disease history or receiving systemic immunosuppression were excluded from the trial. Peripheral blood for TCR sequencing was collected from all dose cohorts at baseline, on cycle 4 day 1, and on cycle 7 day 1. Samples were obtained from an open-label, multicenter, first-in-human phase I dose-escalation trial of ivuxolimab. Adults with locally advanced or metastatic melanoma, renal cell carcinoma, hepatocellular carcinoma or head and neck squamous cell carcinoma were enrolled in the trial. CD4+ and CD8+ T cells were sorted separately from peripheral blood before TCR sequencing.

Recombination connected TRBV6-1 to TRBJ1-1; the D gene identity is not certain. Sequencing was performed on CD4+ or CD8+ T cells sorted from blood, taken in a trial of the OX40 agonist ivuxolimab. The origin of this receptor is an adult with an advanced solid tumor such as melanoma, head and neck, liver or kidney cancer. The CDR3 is CASSFGPTEAFF. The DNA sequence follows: TGTGCCAGCAGTTTCGGTCCAACTGAAGCTTTCTTT.